This T cell receptor (beta chain) comes out of a study of response to subunit inactivated influenza vaccine. Deletions cut 9 bases from V and 0 bases from J, with 13 bases between. Looked up from germline, CDR1 is MDHEN and CDR2 is SYDVKM. The CDR3 loop spans 14 amino acids. This clonotype was seen a few times. Its antigen is currently unknown. One entry per CDR3 protein results from TCRdb running MiXCR on the RT-PCR reads. Of about 540,000 distinct CDR3 sequences in the sample, around 13% were seen once. Study findings and constraints: Authors suggested few new T cells are recruited by each seasonal influenza vaccination.

This receptor was obtained from a man over 45 who received an inactivated influenza vaccine. The sequenced sample was PBMCs from blood, obtained approximately 13 days after vaccination. The V and J genes are TRBV28 and TRBJ2-3; no clear D gene. CDR3 in amino acids: CARWSTASTDTQYF. In DNA, the CDR3 is TGTGCCAGATGGTCGACGGCTAGCACAGATACGCAGTATTTT. Full variable domain (rest looked up from reference TRBV28 and TRBJ2-3): DVKVTQSSRYLVKRTGEKVFLECVQDMDHENMFWYRQDPGLGLRLIYFSYDVKMKEKGDIPEGYSVSREKKERFSLILESASTNQTSMYLCARWSTASTDTQYFGPGTRLTVL.